This TCR beta chain appears in the sequencing data of a study of PD-1 blockade in classical Hodgkin lymphoma (dated by TCRdb to 2020 to 2021). Regarding the study in general: Nivolumab dosing was 3 mg/kg intravenously every 2 weeks, continuing until either disease progression or unacceptable toxicity. The study used CyTOF and TCR beta sequencing to define a peripheral blood immune signature of response to PD-1 blockade in classical Hodgkin lymphoma.

The full study reports these points: Baseline TCR diversity was reported as lower in newly diagnosed patients than in healthy donors, and lower still in relapsed/refractory patients. Only a single clinical trial cohort was studied, and what caused the repertoire differences, possibly disease activity or prior therapy, remained undefined. Trial patients with a complete response had baseline diversity similar to that of newly diagnosed patients, while partial responders and progressors had significantly lower diversity. Diversity was lower in patients who began nivolumab less than 1 year after ASCT, so these patients were left out of later analyses to avoid confounding by immune reconstitution. A significant rise by C4D1 was seen in CD4+ but not CD8+ TCR diversity (p=0.0027 vs p=0.16), with the rise being most apparent in complete responders (p=0.02).

Genomic DNA was isolated using the Qiagen DNeasy kit from unsorted PBMCs as well as from negatively selected CD4+ and CD8+ fractions. TCR beta CDR3 regions were amplified by immunoSEQ multiplex PCR using primers annealing to V and J segments. A synthetic immune receptor repertoire was used to minimize amplification bias, and any residual bias was removed computationally once sequencing was done. Under the source paper's analysis protocol: Custom Python scripts were used to quantify repertoire diversity as the Shannon entropy index. Unsorted, CD4+ and CD8+ repertoires were examined separately, except in combined analyses, for which CD4+ and CD8+ sequences were merged in silico. Clonal expansion was defined as at least a 2-fold frequency increase after treatment relative to C1D1, with a pseudocount of 0.5 for undetected baseline clones. Clones with 0 or 1 copy at C1D1 were defined as singleton clones, while clones with 2 or more copies were defined as non-singleton clones. Clones expanded in unsorted samples were labelled as CD4+, CD8+ or unknown by matching protein sequences in sorted samples from the same patient. Wilcoxon tests on paired samples were used to test diversity changes from C1D1 to C4D1. Drawn from immuneACCESS, this table holds only the in-frame rearrangements with V and J called that TCRdb kept. Clones are partly lost; checked studies trace under half to an unresolved V gene and leave the rest unexplained. That table gives V, J and clone size, and the DNA gave D and trimming. For this sample there are roughly 86,000 clones; 83% appear just once. Of the sample, around 15% falls within the top ten clones.

The germline V gene (reference sequence) provides CDR1 SEHNR and CDR2 FQNEAQ. V gives up 0 bases and J gives up 2 bases, and the segment between their germline ends measures 14 bases. The CDR3 goes from the cysteine to the phenylalanine over 17 residues. The sequence is cut down to CDR3 DNA, 51 bases in frame from base 1. Regarding this clone: The antigen this receptor binds is unknown. It has no much larger one-base neighbor in the sample; base qualities were not kept.

The sample's time point, from its label and the paper: cycle 4 day 1 (C4D1), after more than five weeks of nivolumab. Relapse after autologous stem cell transplantation had occurred in all trial patients, and cohorts A, B and C were distinguished by prior brentuximab vedotin exposure. The trial cohort comprised about 60 patients with relapsed/refractory classical Hodgkin lymphoma whose best overall responses were complete response, partial response or progressive disease. Single-agent nivolumab was administered to trial patients in the multi-cohort phase II CheckMate 205 trial. An independent review committee assessed best overall response by applying the 2007 International Working Group response criteria. Trial PBMCs were obtained immediately prior to nivolumab initiation (C1D1) and on therapy at cycle 2 day 1 and cycle 4 day 1. After peripheral blood was drawn into 8 mL Vacutainer Cell Preparation Tubes, PBMCs were isolated by centrifugation and then cryopreserved.

The sample in question was peripheral blood mononuclear cells (PBMCs), obtained before the fourth cycle of nivolumab. The sequence was collected from a human donor with classical Hodgkin lymphoma. The rearrangement combines TRBV7-9 with TRBJ1-5, with the D gene not clear enough to name. The CDR3 reads as follows: CASSLARVGAGNQPQHF. The nucleotide sequence is TGTGCCAGCAGCTTAGCAAGGGTAGGCGCGGGCAATCAGCCCCAGCATTTT.